This T cell receptor (beta chain) was recorded in a study of OX40 agonist ivuxolimab in advanced cancers. Whole-study context: With a range of roughly 20 to 85, age averaged about 58 years, and 75% to 90% were male.

The V segment lost 4 bases and the J segment 7 bases; nucleotides outside the gene matches: 4. The CDR3 contains 15 residues. The germline V gene has CDR1 MNHEY and CDR2 SVGAGI. In regard to this clone: Its cognate antigen is unknown.

Libraries were prepared by immunoSEQ multiplex PCR; TCRdb keeps only in-frame clonotypes and omits some of them. The table records roughly 100,000 clones, 84% of them present only once. Whole-study results and caveats: CD4+ and CD8+ T cells in blood underwent clonal expansion by week 6 at 0.1 to 3.0 mg/kg.

This TCR came from an adult with an advanced solid tumor such as melanoma, head and neck, liver or kidney cancer. Sequencing was performed on CD4+ or CD8+ T cells sorted from blood, taken in a trial of the OX40 agonist ivuxolimab. The rearrangement uses TRBV6-5 and TRBJ2-5; 15 nucleotides match TRBD2. CDR3 bases: TGTGCCAGCAGTTCTCGGACTAGCGGGGGGGTGACCCAGTACTTC. This encodes CASSSRTSGGVTQYF.